A single sample is the source of the 13 T cell receptor beta chains below, sequenced in a study of T cell responses to AZD1222 COVID-19 vaccine. Data came from immunoSEQ multiplex PCR; TCRdb stores just in-frame clones and leaves some out. The top ten clones hold roughly 1% of a sample with 200,000 or so clones, approximately 95% of them seen once. This sample comprised peripheral blood, obtained 28 days after the second AZD1222 dose. The receptors were gathered from an adult who received the AZD1222 COVID-19 vaccine.

This sequence joins TRBV4-2 and TRBJ1-1; maybe TRBD1 (6 bases). Germline values: CDR1 LGHNA, CDR2 YNFKEQ. CDR3 length: 17 residues. Trimming removed 0 bases at V and 0 bases at J, with 14 bases between. The CDR3 DNA reads TGTGCCAGCAGCCAAGAGCCCAGGGGCCATATGAACACTGAAGCTTTCTTT. Protein: CASSQEPRGHMNTEAFF.

The V and J genes are TRBV6-5 and TRBJ2-3; TRBD1 might be the D (6 bases). The V and J ends lost 6 bases and 1 base respectively, with 11 bases between them. The CDR3 is 14 amino acids. Germline V gives CDR1 MNHEY, CDR2 SVGAGI. The CDR3 DNA sequence: TGTGCCAGCAGCCCAGGGGAACGCACAGATACGCAGTATTTT. Residues: CASSPGERTDTQYF.

The V and J genes are TRBV30 and TRBJ1-1; perhaps TRBD1 as D (5 bases). The CDR3 covers 11 residues. With 4 bases removed from V and 5 bases from J, the gap between germline ends came to 8 bases. Germline loops: CDR1 GTSNPN, CDR2 SVGIG (reference sequence). The CDR3 sequence: CAWKGVTEAFF. CDR3 nucleotide sequence: TGTGCCTGGAAAGGGGTGACTGAAGCTTTCTTT.

The chain links TRBV2 to TRBJ1-6; 7 bases line up with TRBD1. With 9 bases clipped from V and 5 bases from J, the junction kept 4 bases outside the gene matches. Per the germline V gene, CDR1 is SNHLY and CDR2 is FYNNEI. CDR3 size: 13 residues. CDR3 residues: CASDRADNSPLHF. The DNA of the CDR3 is TGTGCCAGTGACAGGGCGGATAATTCACCCCTCCACTTT. Drawing the rest from reference TRBV2 and TRBJ1-6, the complete variable domain is EPEVTQTPSHQVTQMGQEVILRCVPISNHLYFYWYRQILGQKVEFLVSFYNNEISEKSEIFDDQFSVERPDGSNFTLKIRSTKLEDSAMYFCASDRADNSPLHFGNGTRLTVT.

This chain links TRBV6-2 or TRBV6-3 with TRBJ1-2; no definite D call. V lost 5 bases and J lost 3, with 13 bases in between. The CDR3 spans 14 residues. Germline V gene lookup returns CDR1 MNHEY and CDR2 SVGEGT. CDR3 in amino acids: CASSPVFPYYGYTF. In DNA form, the CDR3 reads TGTGCCAGCAGTCCCGTTTTCCCTTACTATGGCTACACCTTC.

V gene TRBV7-8 combines with J gene TRBJ2-7, with TRBD1 as a possible D gene (6 bases). CDR1 is SGHVS and CDR2 is FQNEAQ in the germline V gene. V lost 5 bases to trimming and J lost 2 bases, with 10 bases between them. The CDR3 contains 13 residues. CDR3 sequence: CASSKGQTYEQYF. DNA of the CDR3: TGTGCCAGCAGCAAAGGACAGACCTACGAGCAGTACTTC.

The chain couples TRBV9 to TRBJ1-5; 10 bases map to TRBD1. V dropped 3 bases and J dropped 6; count of bases not matched to a gene: 6. This CDR3 comprises 15 residues. The V gene's germline CDR1 is SGDLS and CDR2 YYNGEE. The DNA of the CDR3 is TGTGCCAGCAGCGAGAAGGGACAGGGGAGTCAGCCCCAGCATTTT. This sequence encodes CASSEKGQGSQPQHF.

The genes are TRBV7-2 and TRBJ2-1, with 8 bases that match TRBD2. V was clipped by 1 base and J by 4 bases; unmatched bases: 3. The V gene's germline CDR1 is SGHTA and CDR2 FQGNSA. This CDR3 spans 15 amino acids. CDR3 region: CASSLEAGAYNEQFF. The CDR3 DNA sequence: TGTGCCAGCAGCTTAGAAGCGGGGGCGTACAATGAGCAGTTCTTC.

V usage is TRBV6-5 and J usage is TRBJ2-3; 12 positions agree with TRBD1. Trimming removed 8 bases from V and 8 bases from J; junction bases left unmatched: 5. The CDR3 has 13 residues. Germline V CDR1 and CDR2: MNHEY, SVGAGI. Here the CDR3 reads CASRDRGRGTQYF. The CDR3, as DNA: TGTGCCAGCCGGGACAGGGGGCGCGGTACGCAGTATTTT.

This rearrangement joins TRBV6-6 to TRBJ1-2; D possibly corresponds to TRBD1 (6 bases). The V end lost 4 bases, the J end lost 5 bases, and 20 bases lay between the germline ends. The CDR3 is 16 residues long. Germline V gene data show CDR1 as MNHNY and CDR2 as SVGAGI (reference sequence). The CDR3 sequence: CASSLRMGAQRYGYTF. CDR3 sequence (DNA): TGTGCCAGCAGTTTACGTATGGGGGCTCAACGGTATGGCTACACCTTC.

The chain is built from TRBV10-2 and TRBJ1-5, with TRBD1 as a possible D gene (6 bases). CDR1 WSHSY and CDR2 SAAADI come from the germline V gene. The CDR3 runs 13 residues. Between the trimmed V and J ends, which lost 3 bases and 7 bases, there was a span of 10 bases. Here the CDR3 DNA reads TGCGCCAGCAGTGACAGGGGCGAGCAGCCCCAGCATTTT. As protein: CASSDRGEQPQHF.

V and J are TRBV6-5 and TRBJ1-5; D may be TRBD1 (5 bases). CDR1 MNHEY and CDR2 SVGAGI come from the germline V gene. The V and J ends lost 6 bases and 1 base respectively, with 10 bases between them. The CDR3 sequence is 14 residues long. CDR3 DNA sequence: TGTGCCAGCAGGTCCGAGGGGAGCAATCAGCCCCAGCATTTT. Its protein product is CASRSEGSNQPQHF.

Comments on this clone: Germline and junction disagree at one end, which may indicate a read error. The V and J genes are TRBV6-1 and TRBJ1-2; D may be TRBD1 (5 bases). The germline V gene encodes CDR1 MNHNS and CDR2 SASEGT. The CDR3 consists of 15 residues. CDR3 loop: CASREGHSGNYGYTF. The CDR3 DNA sequence: TGTGCCAGCAGGGAAGGACACTCTGGGAACTATGGCTACACCTTC.